Each of the 12 T cell receptor beta chains below was sequenced from the same sample in a study of blood T cell repertoires in COVID-19. Some clones are missing from TCRdb's copy, which holds only in-frame ones; the method was immunoSEQ multiplex PCR. Here the sample spans hundreds of thousands of clones, roughly 90% being singletons. The sequenced sample was PBMCs or T cells enriched from blood (not recorded which). These receptors were taken from a woman between 45 and 60 years old who had recovered from COVID-19.

The chain recombines TRBV5-1 with TRBJ1-1, with a tentative D call TRBD1 (6 bases). The CDR3 contains 13 residues. The ends were cut back, 4 bases at V and 5 bases at J, with 12 bases in the middle. Germline CDR1 and CDR2: SGHRS and YFSETQ. CDR3 loop: CASSPGTGTEAFF. The CDR3 nucleotides are TGCGCCAGCAGCCCGGGCACAGGGACTGAAGCTTTCTTT.

The chain uses TRBV15 and TRBJ1-5; D not resolved. The germline V gene encodes CDR1 LNHNV and CDR2 YYDKDF (reference sequence). Between the trimmed V and J ends, which lost 3 bases and 4 bases, there was a span of 16 bases. The CDR3 runs 16 residues. The CDR3 loop reads CATSRRVGIGNQPQHF. CDR3 in DNA: TGTGCCACCAGCAGGAGGGTAGGGATCGGTAATCAGCCCCAGCATTTT.

The chain employs TRBV6-2 or TRBV6-3 and TRBJ1-5; D unclear. Germline V gives CDR1 MNHEY, CDR2 SVGEGT. The CDR3 contains 12 residues. Trimming removed 5 bases at V and 4 bases at J, with 6 bases between. CDR3 coding DNA: TGTGCCAGCAGTCGAGATAATCAGCCCCAGCATTTT. Amino acid sequence: CASSRDNQPQHF.

In this sample, this clone turned up once. The rearrangement links TRBV4-3 to TRBJ1-1; 7 bases map to TRBD1. The trim removed 4 bases at V and 3 bases at J, leaving 5 bases unmatched. Germline CDR1 and CDR2: LGHNA and YSLEER. The CDR3 has 14 residues. The CDR3 is CASSRDSAYTEAFF. Here the CDR3 DNA reads TGCGCCAGCAGCCGGGACAGCGCCTACACTGAAGCTTTCTTT.

The gene calls are TRBV3-1 (or the pseudogene TRBV3-2) and TRBJ1-5, with 7 bases aligning to TRBD1. The germline V gene has CDR1 LGHDT and CDR2 YNNKEL (reference sequence). Trimming took 2 bases from V and 10 from J; bases not matched to a gene: 2. CDR3 length: 12 residues. The CDR3 DNA reads as TGTGCCAGCAGCCAACAGGGGGGTCCCCAGCATTTT. It yields the protein CASSQQGGPQHF.

The chain uses TRBV24-1 and TRBJ1-1; 12 positions agree with TRBD1. Germline CDR1 is KGHDR and CDR2 is SFDVKD. This CDR3 has 17 amino acids. J gave up 2 bases and V 3 bases, and 6 bases lay outside the gene matches. CDR3 loop: CATSDGGTGGHNTEAFF. CDR3 sequence (DNA): TGTGCCACCAGTGATGGGGGGACAGGGGGCCATAACACTGAAGCTTTCTTT.

The chain joins TRBV6-2 or TRBV6-3 to TRBJ2-3, with TRBD2 identical over 8 bases. Germline trimming cut 7 bases from V and 2 bases from J; bases unmatched to any gene: 8. Germline V gene data show CDR1 as MNHEY and CDR2 as SVGEGT. The CDR3 loop spans 15 amino acids. This CDR3 reads CASIPRGGPTDTQYF. The CDR3 DNA sequence: TGTGCCAGCATCCCCCGGGGGGGGCCCACAGATACGCAGTATTTT.

The gene calls are TRBV5-1 and TRBJ2-7; 8 nucleotides line up with TRBD1. Unmatched junction bases numbered 8, after V lost 3 bases and J lost 6 bases. The CDR3 has 14 amino acids. In germline, CDR1 is SGHRS, CDR2 YFSETQ. The CDR3 DNA follows: TGCGCCAGCAGCTACTATGGACAGGGTCCCGAGCAGTACTTC. Protein: CASSYYGQGPEQYF. Supplemented by reference TRBV5-1 and TRBJ2-7, the full variable domain reads KAGVTQTPRYLIKTRGQQVTLSCSPISGHRSVSWYQQTPGQGLQFLFEYFSETQRNKGNFPGRFSGRQFSNSRSEMNVSTLELGDSALYLCASSYYGQGPEQYFGPGTRLTVT.

The chain carries TRBV7-9 and TRBJ2-3, with D possibly being TRBD2 (6 bases). Trimming removed 5 bases at V and 8 bases at J, with 8 bases between. CDR3 length: 11 residues. Germline CDR1 SEHNR, CDR2 FQNEAQ (reference sequence). The CDR3 DNA is TGTGCCAGCAGCCCCGGGGGTACGCAGTATTTT. Amino acid sequence: CASSPGGTQYF. The whole variable domain, filled in from reference TRBV7-9 and TRBJ2-3, reads DTGVSQNPRHKITKRGQNVTFRCDPISEHNRLYWYRQTLGQGPEFLTYFQNEAQLEKSRLLSDRFSAERPKGSFSTLEIQRTEQGDSAMYLCASSPGGTQYFGPGTRLTVL.

The rearrangement links TRBV7-3 to TRBJ2-7; no definite D call. CDR1 and CDR2 from the germline V gene are SGHTA and FQGTGA. The CDR3 loop spans 12 amino acids. The ends were cut back, 5 bases at V and 1 base at J, with 6 bases in the middle. The CDR3 loop is CASSPKSYEQYF. In nucleotides, the CDR3 is TGTGCCAGCAGCCCAAAATCCTACGAGCAGTACTTC.

The CDR3 DNA is TGTGCCAGCAGTCGACATGAAACTGAAGCTTTCTTT. Residues: CASSRHETEAFF. This chain uses TRBV6-5 with TRBJ1-1, with D uncertain. Germline V CDR1 and CDR2: MNHEY, SVGAGI. Trimming stripped 5 bases from V and 5 bases from J, with 9 bases between. This CDR3 contains 12 residues.

The rearrangement uses TRBV5-1 and TRBJ2-7, with 10 bases fitting TRBD2. The CDR3 extends over 18 amino acids. Trimming took 4 bases from V and 3 from J; bases not matched to a gene: 16. Germline CDR1 is SGHRS and CDR2 is YFSETQ. The CDR3 here is CASSDTGTSAALHYEQYF. CDR3 bases: TGCGCCAGCAGCGACACCGGGACTAGCGCAGCCTTGCACTACGAGCAGTACTTC.